This T cell receptor beta chain was obtained from a study of blood T cell repertoires in COVID-19. TCRdb's table, derived via immunoSEQ multiplex PCR, lists solely in-frame clones and lacks some. The sample yields about 200,000 clones, less than 90% seen once. This clone was seen ten or more times. CDR1 SQVTM and CDR2 ANQGSEA come from the germline V gene. Trimming removed 7 bases at V and 8 bases at J, with 18 bases between. The CDR3 loop spans 13 amino acids. The sequence derives from a woman aged 25 to 45 who had been exposed to COVID-19. The chain is built from TRBV29-1 and TRBJ1-5; D gene ambiguous. The sample was PBMCs or T cells enriched from blood (not recorded which). The DNA of the CDR3 is TGCAGCGCCTCGGAGGTCGCTCGGGAGCCCCAGCATTTT. Translating gives CSASEVAREPQHF.